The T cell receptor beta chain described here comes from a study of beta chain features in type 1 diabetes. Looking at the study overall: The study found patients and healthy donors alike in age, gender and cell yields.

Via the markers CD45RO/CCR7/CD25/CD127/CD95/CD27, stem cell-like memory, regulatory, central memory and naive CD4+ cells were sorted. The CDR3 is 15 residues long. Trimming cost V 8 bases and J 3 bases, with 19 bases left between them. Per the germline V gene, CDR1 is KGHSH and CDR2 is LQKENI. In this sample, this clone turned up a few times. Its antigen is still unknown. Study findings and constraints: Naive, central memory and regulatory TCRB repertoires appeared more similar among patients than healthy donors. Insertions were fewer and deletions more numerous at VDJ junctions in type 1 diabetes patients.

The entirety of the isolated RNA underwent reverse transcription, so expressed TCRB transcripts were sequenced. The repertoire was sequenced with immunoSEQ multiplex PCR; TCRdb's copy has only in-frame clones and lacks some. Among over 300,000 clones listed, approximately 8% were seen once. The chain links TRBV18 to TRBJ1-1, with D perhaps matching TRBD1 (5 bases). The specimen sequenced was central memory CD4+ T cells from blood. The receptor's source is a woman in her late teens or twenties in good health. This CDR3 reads CASTTTWGVDTEAFF. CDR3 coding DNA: TGTGCCAGCACAACCACATGGGGGGTTGACACTGAAGCTTTCTTT.